This passage covers 8 T cell receptor beta chains from one sample sequenced in a study of T cell changes during pregnancy in multiple sclerosis. Sequencing used immunoSEQ multiplex PCR; TCRdb keeps in-frame clones, though not all of them. The sample shows over 50,000 clones, just over 90% of them seen only once. The sample here was peripheral blood, taken in the first trimester of pregnancy. The source is a female donor in good health, enrolled as a control in a pregnancy study.

The V gene is TRBV5-1, the J gene TRBJ1-6; perhaps TRBD1 as D (5 bases). Germline-derived CDR1 and CDR2 are SGHRS and YFSETQ. Trimming pared 3 bases from V and 7 bases from J, leaving 14 bases between. This CDR3 has 15 residues. CDR3: CASSSSTELNSPLHF. Written as DNA, the CDR3 is TGCGCCAGCAGCTCGTCGACAGAACTAAATTCACCCCTCCACTTT.

The chain joins TRBV7-9 to TRBJ1-4; D remains unclear. Germline V gene lookup returns CDR1 SEHNR and CDR2 FQNEAQ (reference sequence). The V end was cut by 1 base, the J end by 0 bases, with 6 bases between. CDR3 size: 15 residues. The CDR3 region is CASSLVGATNEKLFF. As DNA, the CDR3 is TGTGCCAGCAGCTTAGTAGGAGCAACTAATGAAAAACTGTTTTTT.

The chain uses TRBV6-4 and TRBJ2-2, with D tentatively TRBD2 (6 bases). CDR1 and CDR2 (germline): MRHNA, SNTAGT. This CDR3 is built from 15 residues. The ends were cut back, 3 bases at V and 1 base at J, with 9 bases in the middle. CDR3 DNA: TGTGCCAGCAGTGAGGGGACTCAGAACACCGGGGAGCTGTTTTTT. Its protein is CASSEGTQNTGELFF.

The J gene is TRBJ2-3, the V gene TRBV5-1, with a possible D match to TRBD2 (5 bases). CDR1 and CDR2 from the germline V gene are SGHRS and YFSETQ. V dropped 1 base and J dropped 0 bases, with 12 bases sitting between them. The CDR3 has 16 amino acids. The CDR3 bases are TGCGCCAGCAGCTTGAGAGGGCAGCCTAGCACAGATACGCAGTATTTT. Encoded protein: CASSLRGQPSTDTQYF.

The chain uses TRBV7-9 and TRBJ2-2; TRBD2 is a possible D gene (6 bases). V was trimmed by 5 bases and J by 2 bases, leaving 24 bases between them. Germline assignment: CDR1 SEHNR and CDR2 FQNEAQ (reference sequence). The CDR3 is 19 residues long. CDR3 protein: CASSPEGSFRITNTGELFF. The DNA of the CDR3 is TGTGCCAGCAGCCCGGAGGGGAGCTTCAGGATAACAAACACCGGGGAGCTGTTTTTT.

The chain links TRBV15 to TRBJ2-3, with 9 bases identical to TRBD2. This CDR3 has 16 residues. The ends lost 1 base at V and 5 bases at J; junction bases unmatched: 7. CDR1 is LNHNV and CDR2 is YYDKDF in the germline V gene (reference sequence). CDR3 sequence: CATSRVGALAGDTQYF. Here the CDR3 DNA reads TGTGCCACCAGCAGAGTAGGTGCACTAGCGGGAGATACGCAGTATTTT.

CDR3 in DNA: TGTGCCAGCAGCTTAGAGGGACAGTATCAGCCCCAGCATTTT. Translated: CASSLEGQYQPQHF. The chain joins TRBV11-2 to TRBJ1-5; 7 bases line up with TRBD1. The CDR3 runs to 14 residues. V was pared by 0 bases and J by 5 bases, with 1 base of the junction left unmatched. Germline CDR1 reads SGHAT; CDR2 reads FQNNGV.

This clone was seen only once. The V gene is TRBV5-4, the J gene TRBJ2-7; maybe TRBD2 (6 bases). V was clipped by 1 base and J by 2 bases, with 10 bases between them. Germline CDR1 and CDR2: SGHNT and YYREEE (reference sequence). The CDR3 runs to 14 residues. CDR3: CASSLFPGAYEQYF. The CDR3 DNA reads as TGTGCCAGCAGCTTGTTCCCGGGAGCCTACGAGCAGTACTTC.